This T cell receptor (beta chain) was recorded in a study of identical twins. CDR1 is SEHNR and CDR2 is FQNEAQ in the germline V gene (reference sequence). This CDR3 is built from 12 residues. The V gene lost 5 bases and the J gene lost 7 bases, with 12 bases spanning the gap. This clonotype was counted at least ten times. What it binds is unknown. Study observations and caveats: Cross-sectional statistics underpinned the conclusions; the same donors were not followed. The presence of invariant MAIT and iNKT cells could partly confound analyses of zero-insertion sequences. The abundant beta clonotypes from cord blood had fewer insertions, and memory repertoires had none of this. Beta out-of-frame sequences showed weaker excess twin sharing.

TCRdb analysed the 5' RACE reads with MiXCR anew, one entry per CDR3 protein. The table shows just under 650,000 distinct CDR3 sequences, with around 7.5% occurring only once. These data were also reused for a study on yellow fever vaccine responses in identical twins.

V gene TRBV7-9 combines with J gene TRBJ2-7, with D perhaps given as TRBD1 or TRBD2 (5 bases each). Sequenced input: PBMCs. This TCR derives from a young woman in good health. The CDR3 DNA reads TGTGCCAGCAGCCCCGGGGCAGGGGAGCAGTACTTC. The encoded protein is CASSPGAGEQYF.